This T cell receptor (beta chain) was identified during a study of blood T cell repertoires in COVID-19. The study drew participants aged roughly 18 to 95 years from roughly 25 US areas. Libraries were prepared by immunoSEQ multiplex PCR; TCRdb keeps only in-frame clonotypes and omits some of them. Of approximately 190,000 clones in the sample, 82% are singletons; the top ten hold 4% to 6.5%. The CDR3 consists of 17 residues. The V and J ends lost 0 bases and 3 bases, in that order; junction bases with no gene match: 7. Germline V CDR1 and CDR2: MGHRA, YSYEKL. This clone has just one count. The chain has TRBV4-1 and TRBJ1-5; 8 bases line up with TRBD1. The sequenced material came from PBMCs or T cells enriched from blood (not recorded which). This sequence was found in a woman between 55 and 75 years old with acute COVID-19. The CDR3: CASSQEGQGANNQPQHF. CDR3 sequence (DNA): TGCGCCAGCAGCCAAGAAGGGCAGGGGGCGAACAATCAGCCCCAGCATTTT.